The source of this T cell receptor beta chain is a study of T cells after posttransplantation cyclophosphamide (dated by TCRdb to the mid-2010s). With respect to the entire study: Using TRB sequencing, the study followed how the T cell repertoire reconstituted after myeloablative bone marrow transplantation in which posttransplantation cyclophosphamide served as GVHD prophylaxis. Public TRB sequences were checked against a database of over 3,600 sequences associated with responses to pathogens, tumor antigens, self-antigens and alloantigens. TRA and TRB clonality were tightly correlated in several samples, so subsequent TCR analyses focused on TRB only. Samples from 30 to 35 PTCy-treated patients, along with samples from 15 to 20 of their related bone marrow donors, underwent antigen receptor sequencing. Blood from all 35 or so PTCy patients with 1-year posttransplant specimens was subjected to TRB sequencing. In 3 patients, up to roughly 3 additional blood samples taken between 2 and 5.2 years after transplant also underwent TRB sequencing, as did pretransplant blood from a handful of patients. General study outcomes and caveats: Across over 40 patients, TRB clonality was highly associated with recipient CMV seropositivity and CMV reactivation, and PTCy diversity was similar to diversity in CNI/methotrexate controls. The TRB repertoires of T cells infiltrating skin or GI tract showed only limited overlap with the TRB repertoires of T cells in blood. Donor-recipient similarity was low at 1-2 months but increased during the first year, and donor CD8+ memory clones often dominated later blood repertoires.

On this clone: Its cognate antigen has yet to be identified. The sample holds no much larger clone one base away, and base qualities are not on file.

TRB sequencing was run on genomic DNA with either the immunoSEQ assay at survey resolution or the hsTCRB kit. From the authors' description of their analysis: The immunoSEQ software handled the initial read processing, while the LymphoSeq R package was used for the repertoire analyses. Clonality was computed as 1 minus normalized Shannon entropy; Gini coefficient was also calculated for each TRB dataset. To infer phenotypes in unsorted samples, TRB sequences from sorted subsets of the recipient or donor were mapped onto unsorted samples from the same recipient. Sourced from immuneACCESS, this table was stored by TCRdb with only in-frame sequences that have V and J called. A share of the clones is absent; for the studies checked, an unresolved V gene accounts for under half, and the remainder has no known explanation. Clone size and the V and J calls come from that table; the DNA yielded D and trimming. Within this sample are 420 or so clones, with around nine tenths of them counted one time only. The ten most abundant clones make up roughly a sixth of the sample.

Peripheral blood and bone marrow mononuclear cells were isolated by Ficoll-Hypaque density centrifugation and were cryopreserved. Sorting of CD4+ and CD8+ T cells, including naive and memory subsets, was performed by FACS on a FACSAria II. CDR1 and CDR2 are drawn from the germline V gene (reference sequence): GTSNPN, SVGIG. Including the terminal cysteine and phenylalanine, the CDR3 comprises 14 residues. Of the read, only the CDR3 DNA is kept; its 42 bases are in frame from base 1. The V end loses 2 bases and the J end loses 1 base, and a stretch of 9 bases separates them. This receptor was identified in a man aged 50-59 years. Recombination linked TRBV30 to TRBJ1-3; tentative D gene TRBD1, with 6 bases matching. Sequenced sample: CD8+ T cells sorted from bone marrow. CDR3 reads: CAWSLGQSGNTIYF. The nucleotides read TGTGCCTGGAGTCTTGGACAGTCTGGAAACACCATATATTTT.